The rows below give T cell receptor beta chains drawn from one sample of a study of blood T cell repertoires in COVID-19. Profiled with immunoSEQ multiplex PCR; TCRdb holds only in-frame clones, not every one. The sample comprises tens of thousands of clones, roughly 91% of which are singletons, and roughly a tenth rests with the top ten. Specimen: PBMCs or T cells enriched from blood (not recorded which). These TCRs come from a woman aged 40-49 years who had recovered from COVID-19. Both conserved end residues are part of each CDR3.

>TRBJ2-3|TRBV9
CASSVDMGTRFSGTDTQYF
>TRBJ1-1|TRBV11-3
CASSFGTGGRMNTEAFF
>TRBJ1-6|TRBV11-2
CASSLRGQGDSPLHF
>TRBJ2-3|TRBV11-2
CASSLMGQGGNTQYF
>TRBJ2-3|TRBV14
CASSQVPAEASTDTQYF
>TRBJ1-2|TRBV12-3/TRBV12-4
CASSLKGRYGYTF
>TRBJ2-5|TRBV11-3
CASSPGTSGSQETQYF
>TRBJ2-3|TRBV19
CASSIDPSTDTQYF
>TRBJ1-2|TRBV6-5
CASRRNDREVNGYTF
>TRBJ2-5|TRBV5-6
CASSGTGTQETQYF
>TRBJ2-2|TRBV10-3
CAISEATGELFF
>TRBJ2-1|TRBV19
CASSITLAGGQKQFF
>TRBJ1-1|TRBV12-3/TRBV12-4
CASSSPGVAFF
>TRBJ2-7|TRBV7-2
CASTSQSGGGEQYF
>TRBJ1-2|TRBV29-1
CSVDAGGSGYTF
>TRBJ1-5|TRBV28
CASSLPGQGSQPQHF
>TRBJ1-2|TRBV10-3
CAISDPTADTNYGYTF
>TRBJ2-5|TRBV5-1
CASSRQGGFVETQYF
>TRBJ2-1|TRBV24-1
CATSETGTPDNEQFF
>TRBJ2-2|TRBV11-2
CASSQTSQGELFF
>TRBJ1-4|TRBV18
CASSPTAGLDEKLFF
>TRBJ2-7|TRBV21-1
CASPFGTQLQKEYF